This T cell receptor (beta chain) was captured by sequencing in a study of blood T cell repertoires in COVID-19. In the study overall: The cDNA or gDNA used as material had been derived from T cells, B-cell-depleted T cells, or PBMCs.

Assay: immunoSEQ multiplex PCR; the TCRdb copy retains only in-frame clones and omits some. The sample contains under 130,000 clones, 87% of which appear only once. V shed 4 bases, J shed 2 bases, and the junction held 5 bases outside the gene matches. Germline V gene data show CDR1 as LGHDT and CDR2 as YNNKEL (reference sequence). There are 16 residues in the CDR3. This chain uses TRBV3-1 (or the pseudogene TRBV3-2) with TRBJ2-5, with 12 positions matching TRBD2. Sequencing used peripheral blood. The source is a man aged 50 to 60 in a cohort sampled during active COVID-19. The chain's CDR3 is CASSPDLAGGQETQYF. Here the CDR3 DNA reads TGTGCCAGCAGCCCCGACCTAGCGGGGGGGCAAGAGACCCAGTACTTC.